This TCR beta chain was sequenced during a study of T cells in Graves' hyperthyroidism and ophthalmopathy. Study background: Any treatment followed the collection of peripheral blood at initial diagnosis.

Disease duration under 2 months; hyperthyroidism patients were aged 18 to 65. CDR1 and CDR2 from the germline V gene are LGHDT and YNNKEL (reference sequence). The CDR3 extends over 16 amino acids. V gave up 0 bases and J gave up 1 base, with 10 bases separating them. Using RNA transcripts as the source, TCR beta CDR3 regions were amplified. Initially, a first-round RT-PCR of the TCR CDR3 employed the HTBI primer set. MiXCR was run by TCRdb on the multiplex PCR reads, yielding one entry per CDR3 protein. The sample holds about 720,000 distinct CDR3 sequences; roughly 20% are singletons and the top ten take over 15%. Findings and caveats of the study: The model's output predicted ophthalmopathy at a median of approximately 6.5 months prior to onset. Within blood appeared most thyroid clonotypes that had expanded above 0.001.

This clonotype came up a few times. The antigen remains unidentified. This TCR came from a woman aged 50 to 65 with Graves' hyperthyroidism that later progressed to Graves' ophthalmopathy. Sequenced input: blood. The rearrangement links TRBV3-1 to TRBJ1-5; tentative D call: TRBD1 (5 bases). The CDR3 region has the DNA TGTGCCAGCAGCCAAGACCCGGGGGTAAGCAATCAGCCCCAGCATTTT. Translation: CASSQDPGVSNQPQHF.